This is a list of T cell receptor beta chains from one sample in a study of blood T cell repertoires in COVID-19. Clones were sequenced by immunoSEQ multiplex PCR, and TCRdb holds only the in-frame ones, with some missing. The profile shows 300,000 to 500,000 clones, 88% of them singletons. The sample consisted of PBMCs or T cells enriched from blood (not recorded which). Every receptor here comes from a woman aged 30 to 39 with acute COVID-19. The CDR3 runs from the conserved cysteine through the conserved F or W. The D gene is left open where the match is weak. The size of a clone is reported for some rows only, either as once, few or many, or as a class for expanded clones.

v_gene,j_gene,abundance,d_gene,CDR3aa,CDR3nt
TRBV24-1,TRBJ2-1,-,-,CATSDWRGPGSYNEQFF,TGTGCCACCAGTGATTGGCGGGGGCCGGGCTCCTACAATGAGCAGTTCTTC
TRBV11-2,TRBJ1-2,-,-,CASSLDPGRGYGYTF,TGTGCCAGCAGCTTAGATCCAGGGCGGGGGTATGGCTACACCTTC
TRBV19,TRBJ2-7,once,TRBD1,CASSRDRGYEQYF,TGTGCCAGTAGTAGGGACAGGGGCTACGAGCAGTACTTC
TRBV11-1,TRBJ1-4,-,-,CASSSRLTDPNEKLFF,TGTGCCAGCAGCTCACGACTGACAGACCCTAATGAAAAACTGTTTTTT
TRBV6-2/TRBV6-3,TRBJ2-1,-,TRBD1,CASSPTGTGVDEQFF,TGTGCCAGCAGCCCAACCGGGACAGGGGTGGATGAGCAGTTCTTC
TRBV5-6,TRBJ1-2,-,-,CASSLAYSGYTF,TGTGCCAGCAGCTTGGCGTATAGTGGCTACACCTTC
TRBV19,TRBJ1-1,-,TRBD1,CASSPQGAGNTEAFF,TGTGCCAGTAGTCCGCAGGGGGCAGGGAACACTGAAGCTTTCTTT
TRBV7-9,TRBJ2-3,-,TRBD2,CASSSAGGNTQYF,TGTGCCAGCAGTTCAGCCGGGGGGAATACGCAGTATTTT
TRBV29-1,TRBJ2-7,-,TRBD2,CSALAGAYEQYF,TGCAGCGCTCTAGCGGGGGCCTACGAGCAGTACTTC
TRBV14,TRBJ2-7,-,TRBD2,CASSHTSGASYEQYF,TGTGCCAGCAGCCACACTAGCGGGGCGTCCTACGAGCAGTACTTC
TRBV5-1,TRBJ1-2,-,-,CASSLRGGYTF,TGCGCCAGCAGCCTCAGGGGAGGCTACACCTTC
TRBV5-6,TRBJ2-2,few,-,CASSLKGRTGELFF,TGTGCCAGCAGCTTGAAGGGGCGGACCGGGGAGCTGTTTTTT
TRBV7-2,TRBJ2-1,few,TRBD2,CASSLGTSDYNEQFF,TGTGCCAGCAGCTTAGGTACTAGCGACTACAATGAGCAGTTCTTC
TRBV28,TRBJ1-5,-,TRBD1,CASRYGTGTGRGQHF,TGTGCCAGCAGGTACGGGACAGGGACAGGGAGGGGCCAGCATTTT
TRBV24-1,TRBJ2-5,-,-,CATSSRAGRYQETQYF,TGTGCCACCAGTTCACGTGCGGGGCGATACCAAGAGACCCAGTACTTC
TRBV30,TRBJ2-7,-,TRBD1,CAWSWDRRHRYF,TGTGCCTGGAGTTGGGACAGGCGACACCGGTACTTC
TRBV2,TRBJ1-6,-,-,CAIAGLNSPLHF,TGTGCGATCGCCGGACTAAATTCACCCCTCCACTTT
TRBV9,TRBJ2-7,-,-,CASSPPPGFSYEQYF,TGTGCCAGCAGCCCCCCCCCGGGATTCTCCTACGAGCAGTACTTC
TRBV18,TRBJ1-1,few,-,CASSPGRVNTEAFF,TGTGCCAGCTCACCCGGCAGGGTGAACACTGAAGCTTTCTTT
TRBV27,TRBJ1-6,-,-,CASSLLPGPLHF,TGTGCCAGCAGTTTATTGCCGGGGCCCCTCCACTTT
TRBV4-3,TRBJ1-2,-,-,CASSQERGKGYGYTF,TGCGCCAGCAGCCAAGAGAGGGGGAAGGGATATGGCTACACCTTC
TRBV7-2,TRBJ1-5,-,-,CASSLAGGTGPQHF,TGTGCCAGCAGCTTAGCCGGAGGGACGGGGCCCCAGCATTTT
TRBV12-5,TRBJ2-1,-,-,CASGLVMGGHRNEQFF,TGTGCTAGTGGTTTGGTAATGGGGGGTCACCGCAATGAGCAGTTCTTC
TRBV24-1,TRBJ2-1,-,TRBD2,CATSDPGTSGGALDEQFF,TGTGCCACCAGTGATCCCGGGACTAGCGGGGGAGCCTTGGATGAGCAGTTCTTC
TRBV7-9,TRBJ1-2,-,-,CASSLSGVGYGYTF,TGTGCCAGCAGCTTAAGCGGGGTCGGCTATGGCTACACCTTC
TRBV9,TRBJ2-1,once,TRBD1,CASSARDSSYNEQFF,TGTGCCAGCAGCGCGAGGGACAGCTCTTACAATGAGCAGTTCTTC
TRBV29-1,TRBJ2-7,-,TRBD1,CSVHSGTGVYEQYF,TGCAGCGTTCATTCCGGGACAGGGGTTTACGAGCAGTACTTC
TRBV4-1,TRBJ2-7,-,-,CASSQETAYEQYF,TGCGCCAGCAGCCAAGAGACAGCGTACGAGCAGTACTTC
TRBV5-6,TRBJ2-2,-,-,CASSPEYSQGTGELFF,TGTGCCAGCAGCCCAGAGTATTCTCAGGGCACCGGGGAGCTGTTTTTT
TRBV11-2,TRBJ1-1,-,TRBD1,CASRDRVEAFF,TGTGCCAGCAGGGACAGGGTAGAAGCTTTCTTT
TRBV6-1,TRBJ2-7,-,TRBD2,CASSEPIAGFVYEQYF,TGTGCCAGCAGTGAGCCCATAGCGGGCTTCGTCTACGAGCAGTACTTC
TRBV13,TRBJ1-1,-,-,CASSTRGDTEAFF,TGTGCCAGCAGCACCAGGGGAGACACTGAAGCTTTCTTT
TRBV6-5,TRBJ2-2,-,-,CATRQTLNTGELFF,TGTGCCACCAGACAGACCCTGAACACCGGGGAGCTGTTTTTT
TRBV2,TRBJ1-6,-,-,CASSVTSFNSPLHF,TGTGCCAGCAGTGTCACGAGTTTTAATTCACCCCTCCACTTT
TRBV4-2,TRBJ2-7,-,TRBD2,CASSHFSSGVLSYEQYF,TGTGCCAGCAGCCATTTCTCTAGCGGGGTTCTCTCCTACGAGCAGTACTTC
TRBV5-6,TRBJ2-2,-,-,CASSLGLANTGELFF,TGTGCCAGCAGCTTGGGGCTGGCGAACACCGGGGAGCTGTTTTTT
TRBV6-5,TRBJ1-1,-,-,CASSYAYSQGEAFF,TGTGCCAGCAGTTACGCCTATTCCCAGGGAGAAGCTTTCTTT
TRBV7-2,TRBJ1-5,once,-,CASSGGTVGQPQHF,TGTGCCAGCAGCGGGGGGACCGTCGGCCAGCCCCAGCATTTT
TRBV30,TRBJ1-1,-,-,CAWSRRKEAFF,TGTGCCTGGAGTCGGCGGAAAGAAGCTTTCTTT
TRBV5-4,TRBJ1-2,-,TRBD1,CASSDRVTGYTF,TGTGCCAGCAGCGACAGGGTTACGGGCTACACCTTC
TRBV5-1,TRBJ2-6,-,TRBD1,CASASGTVVSGANVLTF,TGCGCCAGCGCATCCGGGACAGTCGTCTCTGGGGCCAACGTCCTGACTTTC
TRBV19,TRBJ2-1,-,TRBD2,CATRGGSYNEQFF,TGTGCCACTCGCGGGGGCTCCTACAATGAGCAGTTCTTC
TRBV7-3,TRBJ2-3,-,TRBD2,CASSRNPGLAGGATQYF,TGTGCCAGCAGCCGCAACCCGGGGCTAGCGGGAGGGGCTACGCAGTATTTT
TRBV10-1,TRBJ2-1,-,TRBD2,CASSDPGLADADEQFF,TGCGCCAGCAGTGACCCGGGACTAGCGGACGCCGATGAGCAGTTCTTC
TRBV6-2/TRBV6-3,TRBJ2-7,-,-,CASSRRGREPYEQYF,TGTGCCAGCAGTCGCAGGGGAAGGGAGCCCTACGAGCAGTACTTC
TRBV11-3,TRBJ2-2,-,TRBD1,CASSFDRGRTGELFF,TGTGCCAGCAGCTTTGACAGGGGCCGGACCGGGGAGCTGTTTTTT
TRBV27,TRBJ1-1,-,-,CASSEVRGPNTEAFF,TGTGCCAGCAGTGAAGTCAGGGGACCGAACACTGAAGCTTTCTTT
TRBV7-9,TRBJ1-1,-,TRBD1,CASNTGGPSQAAFF,TGTGCCAGCAATACAGGGGGACCCAGTCAAGCAGCTTTCTTT
TRBV6-6,TRBJ1-6,-,-,CASKDSANSPLHF,TGTGCCAGCAAAGACAGTGCTAATTCACCCCTCCACTTT
TRBV19,TRBJ1-3,-,-,CASGPPDLSGNTIYF,TGTGCCAGTGGCCCCCCCGATCTCTCTGGAAACACCATATATTTT
TRBV7-9,TRBJ2-2,once,-,CASKGGRTGELFF,TGTGCCAGCAAGGGAGGACGGACCGGGGAGCTGTTTTTT